This T cell receptor (beta chain) was sequenced for a study of beta chain features in type 1 diabetes. Germline loops: CDR1 SEHNR, CDR2 FQNEAQ (reference sequence). This CDR3 is 16 amino acids long. Between the trimmed V and J ends, which lost 6 bases and 4 bases, there was a span of 19 bases. This clone has more than one count but fewer than ten. The isolated RNA, all of it, was reverse transcribed, so expressed TCRB transcripts were what got sequenced. Clones were read by immunoSEQ multiplex PCR, and TCRdb kept only the in-frame ones, dropping some. The sample lists 150,000 to 190,000 clones; around 10% were seen once.

The sample taken for sequencing was central memory CD4+ T cells from blood. This clonotype originated in a young man in good health. The chain combines TRBV7-9 with TRBJ2-1; possible D gene TRBD1, 5 bases. The CDR3 bases are TGTGCCAGCAGTCCCCTAGGGGCTTCTACTTACAATGAGCAGTTCTTC. Translated, it gives CASSPLGASTYNEQFF.